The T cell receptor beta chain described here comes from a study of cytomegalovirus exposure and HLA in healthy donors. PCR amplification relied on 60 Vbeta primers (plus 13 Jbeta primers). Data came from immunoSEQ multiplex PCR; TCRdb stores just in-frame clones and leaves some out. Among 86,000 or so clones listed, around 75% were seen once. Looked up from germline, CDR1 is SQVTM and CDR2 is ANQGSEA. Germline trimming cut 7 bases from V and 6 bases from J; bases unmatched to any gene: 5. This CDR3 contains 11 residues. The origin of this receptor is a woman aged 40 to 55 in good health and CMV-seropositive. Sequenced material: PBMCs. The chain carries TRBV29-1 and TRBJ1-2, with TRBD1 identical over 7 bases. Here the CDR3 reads CSAGQENGYTF. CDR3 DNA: TGCAGCGCTGGACAGGAGAATGGCTACACCTTC.